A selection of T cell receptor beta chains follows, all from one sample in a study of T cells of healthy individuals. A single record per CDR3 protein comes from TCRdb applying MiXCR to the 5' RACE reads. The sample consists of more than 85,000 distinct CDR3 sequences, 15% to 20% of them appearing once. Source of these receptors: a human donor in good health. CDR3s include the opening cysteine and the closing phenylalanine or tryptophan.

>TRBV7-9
CASSVGDRGLGVNEQFF
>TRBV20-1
CSARLGSETQYF
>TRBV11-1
CASTQGLAGGGTGELFF
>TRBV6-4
CASTDGLAGGGEQYF
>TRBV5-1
CASRTDFNSPLHF
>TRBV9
CASSSSVQSYEQYF
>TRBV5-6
CASSWGTRELFF
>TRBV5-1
CASSSGTSSETQYF
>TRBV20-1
CSASEGGYNSPLHF
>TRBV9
CASSVAAGGPIDTQYF
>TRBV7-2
CASSLAGWGGFNEQFF
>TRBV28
CASSPLSRPSAGGRLGETQYF
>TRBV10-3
CAISEVTGRGYTF
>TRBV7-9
CASSPYQQIIYNEQFF
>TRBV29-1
CSVEGGGASSPLHF
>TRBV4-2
CASSQIAGGPDTQYF
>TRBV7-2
CASSLVGLAGVGEQFF
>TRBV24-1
CATGQGTETQYF
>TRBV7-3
CASSFQDNQKAFF
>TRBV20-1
CSAREGTATGELFF
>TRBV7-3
CASSLMGRQETQYF
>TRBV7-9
CASSFGAGINQPQHF
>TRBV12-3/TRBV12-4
CASSFLIGGQPQHF
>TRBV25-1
CASSEWPGGNTEAFF
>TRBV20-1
CSAREGRISMNTEAFF
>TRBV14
CASGQTSGVYNEQFF
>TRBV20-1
CSEGGSKEDEQFF
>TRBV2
CASSDTAYNEQFF
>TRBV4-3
CASSLRTGNGYTF
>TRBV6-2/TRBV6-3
CASHFTGTGGGEQYF
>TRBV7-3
CASSNGRGYEQYF
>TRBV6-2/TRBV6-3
CASSYLPGRGPLEQFF
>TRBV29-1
CSGRLGGYEQYF
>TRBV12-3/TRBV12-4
CASSPAGPLNEQYF
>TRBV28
CASSSRTSGRAKEYEQYF
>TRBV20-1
CSAPLTGGRDTQYF
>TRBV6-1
CASSPDINPYNEQFF
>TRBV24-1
CATKAYDTQYF
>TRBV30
CAWSSGEETQYF
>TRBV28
CASSKTSEVKYEQYF
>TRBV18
CASSFRDRDTEAFF
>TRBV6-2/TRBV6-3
CASRTRTRGFSYEQYF
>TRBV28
CASSQPDSQETQYF
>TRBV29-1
CSVEGPGSYEQYF
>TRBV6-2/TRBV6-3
CASSYSIEPDDPSTDTQYF
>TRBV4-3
CASSLDRERDTQYF
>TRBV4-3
CASSLTVKTDTQYF
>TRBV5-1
CASSLEQARYGYTF
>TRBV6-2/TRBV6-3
CASSYFSRVGGDEQYF
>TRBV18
CASSKGTGGDYEQYF
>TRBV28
CATHRTGKSEKLFF
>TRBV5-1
CASSLVPGFGGETQYF
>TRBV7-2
CASSLVIGRANTGELFF
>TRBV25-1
CASSRQGHMNTEAFF
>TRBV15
CATSRVGDAGELFF
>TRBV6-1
CASSPRTDQETQYF
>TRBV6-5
CASSYGPPGTSVTDTQYF
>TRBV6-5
CASSYSMDSSNEKLFF
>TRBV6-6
CASRNLENTEAFF
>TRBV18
CASSRETNRESEQYF